The rows below give T cell receptor beta chains drawn from one sample of a study of CD8 T cells in ankylosing spondylitis. One entry per CDR3 protein, called by TCRdb with MiXCR from the 5' RACE reads. The sample contains 200,000 to 250,000 distinct CDR3 sequences, approximately 7.3% of which appear only once. Sequenced material: blood, either unsorted or a sorted T cell fraction (not recorded which). The source is a male donor with ankylosing spondylitis. Both conserved end residues are part of each CDR3. The order of the fields is J gene, V gene, D gene, clone size, CDR3 DNA, CDR3 protein. The D gene is left open where the match is weak. Clone size is stated in some rows and not others, as once, few, many or a class when expanded.

J: TRBJ2-7
V: TRBV20-1
D: -
size: many
DNA: TGCAGTGCTACTCCTAGGCGGAAGTACGAGCAGTACTTC
CDR3: CSATPRRKYEQYF

J: TRBJ2-1
V: TRBV9
D: -
size: -
DNA: TGTGCCAGCAGCCCTCAACCCAATGAGCAGTTCTTC
CDR3: CASSPQPNEQFF

J: TRBJ2-3
V: TRBV4-3
D: TRBD2
size: many
DNA: TGCGCCAGCAGCCTCGGCCTACTAGCGGGGACCACAGATACGCAGTATTTT
CDR3: CASSLGLLAGTTDTQYF

J: TRBJ2-5
V: TRBV6-1
D: TRBD2
size: many
DNA: TGTGCCAGCAGTCTTATAGCGGGAGGGCGGAGAGAGACCCAGTACTTC
CDR3: CASSLIAGGRRETQYF

J: TRBJ1-1
V: TRBV13
D: -
size: many
DNA: TGTGCCAGCAGCTTCCCAGGGCAACTTGAAGCTTTCTTT
CDR3: CASSFPGQLEAFF

J: TRBJ2-1
V: TRBV20-1
D: TRBD2
size: -
DNA: TGCAGTGCTAGAGGGCTAGCGGGGATATATGAGCAGTTCTTC
CDR3: CSARGLAGIYEQFF

J: TRBJ2-7
V: TRBV9
D: -
size: many
DNA: TGTGCCAGCAGCGTAGGAGGTTTAATCTACGAGCAGTACTTC
CDR3: CASSVGGLIYEQYF

J: TRBJ2-3
V: TRBV28
D: TRBD2
size: many
DNA: TGTGCCAGCACCCGCCTAGCGGATCTCACAGATACGCAGTATTTT
CDR3: CASTRLADLTDTQYF

J: TRBJ2-5
V: TRBV27
D: -
size: few
DNA: TGTGCCAGCAGTTTAAACCCCATGGGTGAGACCCAGTACTTC
CDR3: CASSLNPMGETQYF

J: TRBJ2-7
V: TRBV19
D: -
size: -
DNA: TGTGCCAGTAGTATAGGGAGGTCCTACGAGCAGTACTTC
CDR3: CASSIGRSYEQYF

J: TRBJ2-1
V: TRBV12-3/TRBV12-4
D: -
size: many
DNA: TGTGCCAGCAGTTTCGCCACTTACAATGAGCAGTTCTTC
CDR3: CASSFATYNEQFF

J: TRBJ2-7
V: TRBV29-1
D: -
size: many
DNA: TGCAGCGTTCGGGTCTCCTACGAGCAGTACTTC
CDR3: CSVRVSYEQYF

J: TRBJ2-3
V: TRBV19
D: -
size: many
DNA: TGTGCCACCCCCTTGGGGAGCACAGATACGCAGTATTTT
CDR3: CATPLGSTDTQYF

J: TRBJ1-2
V: TRBV5-6
D: -
size: -
DNA: TGTGCCAGCAGCCAAGGGGTGAACTATGGCTACACCTTC
CDR3: CASSQGVNYGYTF

J: TRBJ1-1
V: TRBV12-3/TRBV12-4
D: -
size: many
DNA: TGTGCCAGCAGTTTAGCAGGGACTTCGACCGCTGAAGCTTTCTTT
CDR3: CASSLAGTSTAEAFF

J: TRBJ2-1
V: TRBV6-4
D: -
size: few
DNA: TGTGCCAGCAGTTTGGACGGTGCCTCCTACAATGAGCAGTTCTTC
CDR3: CASSLDGASYNEQFF

J: TRBJ2-1
V: TRBV7-9
D: TRBD2
size: many
DNA: TGTGCCAGCAGCTCTGGGACTAGCGGGATCTACAATGAGCAGTTCTTC
CDR3: CASSSGTSGIYNEQFF

J: TRBJ1-5
V: TRBV28
D: TRBD1
size: many
DNA: TGTGCCAGCAGTTTAAAGAACAGGGGGGGACAGCCCCAGCATTTT
CDR3: CASSLKNRGGQPQHF

J: TRBJ2-2
V: TRBV28
D: -
size: many
DNA: TGTGCCAGCAGTTACTACACCGGGGAGCTGTTTTTT
CDR3: CASSYYTGELFF

J: TRBJ1-1
V: TRBV19
D: -
size: -
DNA: TGTGCCAGTAGTATAGGGACCATCGGCGCTGAAGCTTTCTTT
CDR3: CASSIGTIGAEAFF

J: TRBJ2-1
V: TRBV12-3/TRBV12-4
D: -
size: many
DNA: TGTGCCAGCAGTCTCCCTCGGGGCTCTGAGCAGTTCTTC
CDR3: CASSLPRGSEQFF

J: TRBJ2-5
V: TRBV6-1
D: -
size: many
DNA: TGTGCCACCAGGGCCTTTGGGAGGGAGACCCAGTACTTC
CDR3: CATRAFGRETQYF

J: TRBJ1-2
V: TRBV7-9
D: -
size: many
DNA: TGTGCCAGCGGACGGGATTATGGCTACACCTTC
CDR3: CASGRDYGYTF

J: TRBJ1-5
V: TRBV12-3/TRBV12-4
D: -
size: many
DNA: TGTGCCAGCAGTTCGGTAAAGGATAATCAGCCCCAGCATTTT
CDR3: CASSSVKDNQPQHF

J: TRBJ1-2
V: TRBV12-3/TRBV12-4
D: -
size: many
DNA: TGTGCCAGCAGGGTATCGGGTGGCTACACCTTC
CDR3: CASRVSGGYTF

J: TRBJ2-5
V: TRBV4-1
D: -
size: many
DNA: TGCGCCAGCAGCCATCTGATTGAGGAGACCCAGTACTTC
CDR3: CASSHLIEETQYF

J: TRBJ2-7
V: TRBV6-2/TRBV6-3
D: -
size: -
DNA: TGTGCCAGCAGTTCCTCTCTAAGGAGTTCCGAGCAGTACTTC
CDR3: CASSSSLRSSEQYF

J: TRBJ2-3
V: TRBV5-1
D: -
size: few
DNA: TGCGCCAGCAGCTATGAAGCAGAAGCAGATACGCAGTATTTT
CDR3: CASSYEAEADTQYF

J: TRBJ2-7
V: TRBV20-1
D: TRBD2
size: many
DNA: TGCAGTGCTAGAGAGGGGACTAGCGAGTACGAGCAGTACTTC
CDR3: CSAREGTSEYEQYF

J: TRBJ2-1
V: TRBV12-3/TRBV12-4
D: -
size: many
DNA: TGTGCCAGCAGGCACTTTGACCTGAGCTCCTACAATGAGCAGTTCTTC
CDR3: CASRHFDLSSYNEQFF

J: TRBJ2-2
V: TRBV15
D: -
size: many
DNA: TGTGCCACCAGCCCGGTGGAGAAAGCGAACACCGGGGAGCTGTTTTTT
CDR3: CATSPVEKANTGELFF

J: TRBJ2-1
V: TRBV28
D: -
size: many
DNA: TGTGCCAGCAGTTCGGGTAGCGGAGTCTCTCGGGAGCAGTTCTTC
CDR3: CASSSGSGVSREQFF

J: TRBJ1-1
V: TRBV6-2/TRBV6-3
D: TRBD1
size: few
DNA: TGTGCCACCTACAGGGGGCCGAGGACTGAAGCTTTCTTT
CDR3: CATYRGPRTEAFF

J: TRBJ1-1
V: TRBV4-2
D: TRBD1
size: many
DNA: TGTGCCAGCAGCCCCTTTCTACCGTGGGAAGGGGGCGAAGTGAACACTGAAGCTTTCTTT
CDR3: CASSPFLPWEGGEVNTEAFF

J: TRBJ2-1
V: TRBV27
D: TRBD2
size: few
DNA: TGTGCCAGCAGTTCAATAGGGACTAGCTATGAGCAGTTCTTC
CDR3: CASSSIGTSYEQFF

J: TRBJ2-7
V: TRBV7-8
D: TRBD1
size: many
DNA: TGTGCCAGCAGCTTCGACAGGGGGACCTACGAGCAGTACTTC
CDR3: CASSFDRGTYEQYF

J: TRBJ2-5
V: TRBV7-9
D: -
size: -
DNA: TGTGCCAGCACACACCCTGGGACGCGGGAGACCCAGTACTTC
CDR3: CASTHPGTRETQYF

J: TRBJ2-7
V: TRBV7-9
D: -
size: few
DNA: TGTGCCAGCAGCTTAGGTCTAGGGCCAGCCTACGAGCAGTACTTC
CDR3: CASSLGLGPAYEQYF

J: TRBJ1-5
V: TRBV10-3
D: -
size: many
DNA: TGTGCCATCAGTGAAGGGAATCAGCCCCAGCATTTT
CDR3: CAISEGNQPQHF

J: TRBJ2-4
V: TRBV4-2
D: -
size: many
DNA: TGTGCCAGCAGCCCTCGTCCTGGGGCCAAAAACATTCAGTACTTC
CDR3: CASSPRPGAKNIQYF

J: TRBJ1-1
V: TRBV2
D: -
size: many
DNA: TGTGCCAGCAGTGAAGGGTGGAGGAACACTGAAGCTTTCTTT
CDR3: CASSEGWRNTEAFF

J: TRBJ2-5
V: TRBV6-2/TRBV6-3
D: -
size: many
DNA: TGTGCCAGCAGGCACTGGAAGACCCAGTACTTC
CDR3: CASRHWKTQYF

J: TRBJ2-7
V: TRBV6-2/TRBV6-3
D: TRBD2
size: many
DNA: TGTGCCAGCAGTTACTCGAGGACGGGAGGGAAATCGGGCTACGAGCAGTACTTC
CDR3: CASSYSRTGGKSGYEQYF

J: TRBJ2-3
V: TRBV9
D: -
size: few
DNA: TGTGCCAGCACCATTGGTTTATCCACAGATACGCAGTATTTT
CDR3: CASTIGLSTDTQYF

J: TRBJ2-1
V: TRBV4-3
D: TRBD2
size: -
DNA: TGCGCCAGCAGCCGCCTATCCAGCGGGGGGGCCAATGAGCAGTTCTTC
CDR3: CASSRLSSGGANEQFF

J: TRBJ2-1
V: TRBV20-1
D: -
size: many
DNA: TGCAGTGCTAGAGATATAGCATACAATGAGCAGTTCTTC
CDR3: CSARDIAYNEQFF

J: TRBJ2-3
V: TRBV20-1
D: TRBD2
size: many
DNA: TGCAGTGCTAGTTTAGCGGGGGGGCACACAGATACGCAGTATTTT
CDR3: CSASLAGGHTDTQYF

J: TRBJ2-1
V: TRBV12-3/TRBV12-4
D: -
size: many
DNA: TGTGCCAGCAGTTTAGGGGGGTGGCCCTACAATGAGCAGTTCTTC
CDR3: CASSLGGWPYNEQFF

J: TRBJ2-2
V: TRBV4-1
D: -
size: many
DNA: TGCGCCAGCAGCCAGAGGGACGGTGTCACCGGGGAGCTGTTTTTT
CDR3: CASSQRDGVTGELFF

J: TRBJ1-2
V: TRBV29-1
D: -
size: few
DNA: TGCAGCGTTGATAATGCGGCCCACTATGGCTACACCTTC
CDR3: CSVDNAAHYGYTF

J: TRBJ2-7
V: TRBV9
D: TRBD2
size: many
DNA: TGTGCCAGCAGCGTAGCAAGCGGGGGCCCTTACGAGCAGTACTTC
CDR3: CASSVASGGPYEQYF